Below are 22 T cell receptor beta chains sequenced from a single sample in a study of cytomegalovirus exposure and HLA in healthy donors. The PCR was carried out with 60 Vbeta primers and 13 Jbeta primers. Data came from immunoSEQ multiplex PCR; TCRdb stores just in-frame clones and leaves some out. The sample lists around 190,000 clones, more than 75% occurring once. The sample taken for sequencing was PBMCs. These receptors were taken from a woman aged 18-30 years in good health and CMV-seronegative.

The chain carries TRBV30 and TRBJ2-3; the D gene is possibly TRBD2 (6 bases). Germline values: CDR1 GTSNPN, CDR2 SVGIG (reference sequence). Trimming removed 0 bases at V and 0 bases at J, with 13 bases between. The length of the CDR3 is 16 residues. DNA of the CDR3: TGTGCCTGGAGTGTACTTGGGGGGACTAGCACAGATACGCAGTATTTT. It translates to CAWSVLGGTSTDTQYF.

The chain recombines TRBV6-5 with TRBJ1-1, with a tentative D call TRBD1 (5 bases). CDR1 and CDR2 from the germline V gene are MNHEY and SVGAGI. The CDR3 contains 14 residues. V was cut by 3 bases and J by 0 bases, with 8 bases left in between. CDR3 DNA sequence: TGTGCCAGCAGTTATCAGGGCCTGAACACTGAAGCTTTCTTT. It yields the protein CASSYQGLNTEAFF.

This rearrangement joins TRBV6-5 to TRBJ2-1; D is perhaps TRBD2 (5 bases). CDR1 is MNHEY and CDR2 is SVGAGI in the germline V gene. V was pared by 6 bases and J by 8 bases, with 8 bases between. The CDR3 is made up of 11 amino acids. The CDR3 DNA is TGTGCCAGCAGCCAGAGGGATGAGCAGTTCTTC. Protein product: CASSQRDEQFF.

The chain carries TRBV6-1 and TRBJ2-7, with 10 nucleotides matching TRBD1. Per germline, CDR1 MNHNS and CDR2 SASEGT. The length of the CDR3 is 17 residues. With V trimmed by 3 bases and J by 5 bases, 13 bases remained unmatched. The CDR3 loop is CASSETVSGTGVHEQYF. For the CDR3, the DNA is TGTGCCAGCAGTGAGACCGTCTCCGGGACAGGGGTCCACGAGCAGTACTTC.

The V gene is TRBV28, the J gene TRBJ1-6; possibly TRBD1 for D (6 bases). CDR3 size: 16 residues. Germline loops: CDR1 MDHEN, CDR2 SYDVKM. V dropped 3 bases and J dropped 1 base, with 10 bases sitting between them. The CDR3 DNA sequence: TGTGCCAGCAGTTTGGCAGGGGAATCCTATAATTCACCCCTCCACTTT. As protein: CASSLAGESYNSPLHF.

This clone was seen a few times. CDR3 region: CASSQGGAHEQYF. The CDR3 bases are TGTGCCAGCAGCCAGGGCGGCGCCCACGAGCAGTACTTC. J is TRBJ2-7 and V is TRBV7-2; TRBD1 might be the D (5 bases). This CDR3 contains 13 residues. With 5 bases removed from V and 5 bases from J, the gap between germline ends came to 13 bases. Germline V CDR1 and CDR2: SGHTA, FQGNSA.

This chain uses TRBV6-6 with TRBJ2-1; tentatively, D is TRBD1 (5 bases). The CDR3 spans 16 residues. Trimming stripped 0 bases from V and 4 bases from J, with 13 bases between. In germline, CDR1 is MNHNY, CDR2 SVGAGI (reference sequence). This chain's CDR3 is CASSYSNYPGYNEQFF. The DNA for the CDR3 is TGTGCCAGCAGTTACTCGAACTACCCAGGGTACAATGAGCAGTTCTTC.

The table lists this clone with a count of one. The gene calls are TRBV9 and TRBJ1-6; a possible D gene is TRBD1 (6 bases). CDR1 is SGDLS and CDR2 is YYNGEE in the germline V gene. The V gene lost 4 bases and the J gene lost 9 bases, with 11 bases spanning the gap. The CDR3 is made up of 13 amino acids. CDR3 region: CASSREGGSPLHF. CDR3 in DNA: TGTGCCAGCAGCAGGGAGGGGGGTTCACCCCTCCACTTT.

The chain couples TRBV30 to TRBJ1-1; D ambiguous. V dropped 8 bases and J dropped 2 bases, with 15 bases sitting between them. CDR1 is GTSNPN, CDR2 SVGIG, per germline (reference sequence). The CDR3 has 13 residues. CDR3 nucleotide sequence: TGTGCCCATGAGCGAGGGTTCAACACTGAAGCTTTCTTT. Translated: CAHERGFNTEAFF.

The CDR3 spells CASSEGAGGHTDTQYF. The DNA for the CDR3 is TGTGCCAGCAGTGAAGGGGCGGGGGGTCACACAGATACGCAGTATTTT. The chain joins TRBV6-4 to TRBJ2-3; 8 bases align to TRBD2. Germline V CDR1 and CDR2: MRHNA, SNTAGT. This CDR3 region has 16 residues. The junction had 7 bases not matched to a gene; V was cut back by 3 bases and J by 2 bases.

Remarks on this clone: Other DNA sequences in the sample encode the same CDR3. This sequence joins TRBV15 and TRBJ2-5; D is uncertain. This CDR3 has 13 residues. Looked up from germline, CDR1 is LNHNV and CDR2 is YYDKDF (reference sequence). V shed 0 bases and J shed 5 bases, with 7 bases lying between them. The CDR3 bases are TGTGCCACCAGCAGAGACAGTCAGGAGACCCAGTACTTC. Translated, it gives CATSRDSQETQYF.

In its sample, this clone was seen a few times. The V and J genes are TRBV30 and TRBJ1-1; tentative D call: TRBD1 (6 bases). Germline loops: CDR1 GTSNPN, CDR2 SVGIG (reference sequence). CDR3 length: 15 amino acids. V lost 0 bases, J lost 3 bases, and 14 bases lay in between. The CDR3 protein is CAWSVDGQTYTEAFF. The CDR3 DNA is TGTGCCTGGAGTGTAGACGGACAGACCTACACTGAAGCTTTCTTT. Combining the CDR3 with reference TRBV30 and TRBJ1-1 gives the whole variable domain SQTIHQWPATLVQPVGSPLSLECTVEGTSNPNLYWYRQAAGRGLQLLFYSVGIGQISSEVPQNLSASRPQDRQFILSSKKLLLSDSGFYLCAWSVDGQTYTEAFFGQGTRLTVV.

The gene calls are TRBV30 and TRBJ2-1; D is ambiguous. The germline V gene encodes CDR1 GTSNPN and CDR2 SVGIG (reference sequence). Trimming took off 3 bases at V and 6 bases at J, with 9 bases between the two ends. There are 12 residues in the CDR3. Here the CDR3 DNA reads TGTGCCTGGAGACTCTTTTCCAATGAGCAGTTCTTC. It specifies CAWRLFSNEQFF.

The CDR3 sequence: CASRVAPYEQYF. CDR3 nucleotide sequence: TGTGCCAGCAGGGTGGCCCCCTACGAGCAGTACTTC. This chain links TRBV6-1 with TRBJ2-7; D is unclear. Looked up from germline, CDR1 is MNHNS and CDR2 is SASEGT. The CDR3 is made up of 12 amino acids. Deletions cut 6 bases from V and 2 bases from J, with 8 bases between.

CDR3 nucleotides: TGTGCCACCAGCAGTGCCGGCAAGACTAGCTTTGAGCAGTACTTC. The encoded protein is CATSSAGKTSFEQYF. The chain links TRBV15 to TRBJ2-7, with 7 bases that match TRBD2. Trimming at V came to 3 bases and at J to 7 bases, leaving 12 bases not matched to a gene. Germline-derived CDR1 and CDR2 are LNHNV and YYDKDF (reference sequence). The CDR3 is 15 residues long. Variable domain in full (rest from reference TRBV15 and TRBJ2-7): DAMVIQNPRYQVTQFGKPVTLSCSQTLNHNVMYWYQQKSSQAPKLLFHYYDKDFNNEADTPDNFQSRRPNTSFCFLDIRSPGLGDTAMYLCATSSAGKTSFEQYFGPGTRLTVT.

This clone appeared once. J is TRBJ2-7 and V is TRBV30; TRBD1 might be the D (5 bases). The CDR3 length is 18 residues. Germline CDR1 reads GTSNPN; CDR2 reads SVGIG (reference sequence). V lost 2 bases to trimming and J lost 0 bases, with 23 bases between them. CDR3 amino acids: CAWSIASGPWAGSYEQYF. As DNA, the CDR3 is TGTGCCTGGAGTATTGCGTCAGGGCCTTGGGCTGGCTCCTACGAGCAGTACTTC.

The J gene is TRBJ2-5, the V gene TRBV18; TRBD2 agrees at 9 bases. The CDR3 spans 16 residues. Germline V gene data show CDR1 as KGHSH and CDR2 as LQKENI. After removal of 2 bases from V and 2 bases from J, the junction contained 6 bases not matched to a gene. The CDR3 region has the DNA TGTGCCAGCTCACCATTTTGGACTAGCGAACAAGAGACCCAGTACTTC. This codes for CASSPFWTSEQETQYF.

The DNA for the CDR3 is TGTGCCTGGAGTGCGGGACTAGCGATAGACGAGCAGTACTTC. Protein product: CAWSAGLAIDEQYF. The chain uses TRBV30 and TRBJ2-7; the match to TRBD2 covers 10 bases. The germline CDR1 and CDR2 sequences are GTSNPN and SVGIG (reference sequence). The CDR3 covers 14 residues. V lost 1 base and J lost 5; bases outside the gene matches: 5.

The chain combines TRBV2 with TRBJ1-5; TRBD1 is a possible D gene (5 bases). V lost 7 bases and J 2 bases, leaving 9 bases between the germline ends. The germline CDR1 and CDR2 sequences are SNHLY and FYNNEI. This CDR3 has 13 residues. CDR3 coding DNA: TGTGCCAGCAAAGCCAGGGGCAATCAGCCCCAGCATTTT. Its translation: CASKARGNQPQHF.

The CDR3 coding sequence is TGTGCCAGCAGTGAGGCGGGAGACGGCTACAATGAGCAGTTCTTC. Its translation is CASSEAGDGYNEQFF. V gene TRBV25-1 combines with J gene TRBJ2-1; 7 positions match TRBD2. CDR1 is MGHDK, CDR2 SYGVNS, per germline. With 3 bases clipped from V and 3 bases from J, the junction kept 5 bases outside the gene matches. This CDR3 spans 15 amino acids.

This clone showed up just once. The gene calls are TRBV5-4 and TRBJ2-3; 12 nucleotides line up with TRBD2. The CDR3 sequence is 16 residues long. Germline CDR1 is SGHNT and CDR2 is YYREEE (reference sequence). The J segment lost 4 bases and the V segment lost 3 bases, leaving 6 bases of the junction unmatched. The CDR3 loop reads CASSSKLAGGADTQYF. The CDR3, as DNA: TGTGCCAGCAGCTCGAAACTAGCGGGGGGTGCAGATACGCAGTATTTT.

This clone has more than one count but fewer than ten. V is TRBV5-6 and J is TRBJ1-2, with 12 bases lining up with TRBD1. Per germline, CDR1 SGHDT and CDR2 YYEEEE. The CDR3 is 17 residues long. Trimming took 1 base from V and 13 from J; bases not matched to a gene: 17. The CDR3 loop reads CASSLISGTGGGGGLTF. As DNA, the CDR3 is TGTGCCAGCAGCTTGATATCCGGGACAGGGGGCGGCGGGGGTCTCACCTTC.